Below, 15 T cell receptor beta chains from the same sample are listed, as sequenced in a study of T cells after yellow fever vaccination. Via MiXCR, TCRdb re-called the 5' RACE reads, giving one row per CDR3 protein. The repertoire holds 610,000 or so distinct CDR3 sequences, with 10% to 15% as singletons. The starting material was PBMCs, obtained on the day of the yellow fever booster vaccination. The receptors were gathered from a man aged 25 to 45 who received the YFV17D yellow fever vaccine.

The sample holds many counts of this clonotype. The J gene is TRBJ2-2, the V gene TRBV3-1, with no clear D. Between the trimmed V and J ends, which lost 1 base and 5 bases, there was a span of 17 bases. Per germline, CDR1 LGHDT and CDR2 YNNKEL (reference sequence). This CDR3 is built from 17 residues. The CDR3: CASSQASRVLGTGELFF. For the CDR3, the DNA is TGTGCCAGCAGCCAAGCCTCTAGGGTTCTCGGGACCGGGGAGCTGTTTTTT.

This clonotype came up many times. This chain uses TRBV5-1 with TRBJ2-7, with a possible D match to TRBD1 (5 bases). Trimming removed 4 bases from V and 2 bases from J, with 13 bases in between. Per the germline V gene, CDR1 is SGHRS and CDR2 is YFSETQ. The CDR3 extends over 14 amino acids. The chain's CDR3 is CASSRPDTTYEQYF. The CDR3 nucleotides are TGCGCCAGCAGCCGCCCGGACACTACCTACGAGCAGTACTTC. The full variable domain, completed using reference TRBV5-1 and TRBJ2-7, is KAGVTQTPRYLIKTRGQQVTLSCSPISGHRSVSWYQQTPGQGLQFLFEYFSETQRNKGNFPGRFSGRQFSNSRSEMNVSTLELGDSALYLCASSRPDTTYEQYFGPGTRLTVT.

This clonotype showed up just a few times. The chain couples TRBV5-4 to TRBJ1-4, with 7 bases aligning to TRBD1. Germline CDR1 reads SGHNT; CDR2 reads YYREEE (reference sequence). This CDR3 has 15 amino acids. The trim removed 4 bases at V and 7 bases at J, leaving 10 bases unmatched. DNA of the CDR3: TGTGCCAGCAGCCTCACGACAGGGCGGGGTGAAAAACTGTTTTTT. The encoded protein is CASSLTTGRGEKLFF.

The J gene is TRBJ1-2, the V gene TRBV12-3 or TRBV12-4, with D unresolved. V dropped 6 bases and J dropped 6 bases, with 32 bases sitting between them. The CDR3 has 19 amino acids. The CDR3 loop reads CASSRTGGLVRPEEDGYTF. CDR3 DNA sequence: TGTGCCAGCAGCCGCACGGGAGGTCTGGTTCGTCCCGAAGAAGATGGCTACACCTTC.

This clonotype appeared a few times. This chain uses TRBV7-8 with TRBJ2-4; 8 positions match TRBD1. The junction had 3 bases not matched to a gene; V was cut back by 8 bases and J by 3 bases. CDR3 length equals 13 residues. The V gene's germline CDR1 is SGHVS and CDR2 FQNEAQ. CDR3 in DNA: TGTGCCAGCGGACAGGGCCACAAAAACATTCAGTACTTC. It specifies CASGQGHKNIQYF.

This clonotype was seen a handful of times. The V call is TRBV19, the J call TRBJ2-1, with TRBD2 matching 7 bases. There are 12 residues in the CDR3. The germline gives CDR1 LNHDA, CDR2 SQIVND (reference sequence). Germline trimming cut 6 bases from V and 12 bases from J; bases unmatched to any gene: 8. The CDR3 coding sequence is TGTGCCAGTAGCCCTCGGGGGGACGCGCAGTTCTTC. Residues: CASSPRGDAQFF.

V usage is TRBV7-8 and J usage is TRBJ1-1; 7 bases agree with TRBD1. CDR3 length: 15 residues. Germline CDR1 SGHVS, CDR2 FQNEAQ. Losses at the gene ends were 7 bases for V and 1 base for J; bases not matched to a gene: 9. CDR3 region: CASTKGAGENTEAFF. As DNA, the CDR3 is TGTGCCAGCACGAAGGGGGCAGGCGAGAACACTGAAGCTTTCTTT. Looking up the rest from reference TRBV7-8 and TRBJ1-1 gives the full variable domain: GAGVSQSPRYKVAKRGQDVALRCDPISGHVSLFWYQQALGQGPEFLTYFQNEAQLDKSGLPSDRFFAERPEGSVSTLKIQRTQQEDSAVYLCASTKGAGENTEAFFGQGTRLTVV.

This clonotype was observed a handful of times. The chain has TRBV14 and TRBJ2-1; 8 bases are a match to TRBD2. V lost 3 bases and J lost 0; bases outside the gene matches: 4. Germline V CDR1 and CDR2: SGHDN, FVKESK. The CDR3 runs 16 residues. CDR3 sequence (DNA): TGTGCCAGCAGCCAGGAGAGCGGGAGCTCCTACAATGAGCAGTTCTTC. This codes for CASSQESGSSYNEQFF. The variable domain in full, completed from reference TRBV14 and TRBJ2-1, reads EAGVTQFPSHSVIEKGQTVTLRCDPISGHDNLYWYRRVMGKEIKFLLHFVKESKQDESGMPNNRFLAERTGGTYSTLKVQPAELEDSGVYFCASSQESGSSYNEQFFGPGTRLTVL.

The rearrangement joins TRBV7-2 to TRBJ2-5; D is unclear. The CDR3 has 13 amino acids. V gave up 7 bases and J gave up 4 bases, with 13 bases separating them. Germline CDR1 and CDR2: SGHTA and FQGNSA. CDR3 residues: CASTPGSLETQYF. CDR3 coding DNA: TGTGCCAGCACCCCCGGAAGTTTAGAGACCCAGTACTTC.

As concerns this clonotype: At one end the junction does not follow the germline gene, possibly because of a read error. The V gene is TRBV5-1, the J gene TRBJ2-2; 11 nucleotides agree with TRBD2. CDR1 and CDR2 from the germline V gene are SGHRS and YFSETQ. This CDR3 is 18 amino acids long. In DNA, the CDR3 is TGCGCCAGCAGCGCCTGGACTAGCGGGTTAGCGAACACCGGGGAGCTGGTTTTT. It translates to CASSAWTSGLANTGELVF.

This clonotype was observed a handful of times. The chain uses TRBV20-1 and TRBJ1-5; weak D call: TRBD1 (5 bases). Germline V gives CDR1 DFQATT, CDR2 SNEGSKA (reference sequence). Trimming took 2 bases from V and 0 from J, leaving 8 bases between them. The CDR3 contains 14 residues. The CDR3 DNA sequence: TGCAGTGCTAGACGGGGGAATAGCAATCAGCCCCAGCATTTT. Translation: CSARRGNSNQPQHF.

This rearrangement joins TRBV5-6 to TRBJ1-1; D uncertain. V lost 7 bases and J lost 1, with 17 bases in between. The CDR3 loop spans 15 amino acids. Germline lookup yields CDR1 SGHDT and CDR2 YYEEEE. CDR3 nucleotide sequence: TGTGCCAGCTTGAAGGGAATAATCTGGAACACTGAAGCTTTCTTT. Its protein is CASLKGIIWNTEAFF.

In this sample, this clonotype turned up many times. The chain combines TRBV7-8 with TRBJ1-4; TRBD1 aligns across 7 bases. The CDR3 has 15 amino acids. The germline CDR1 and CDR2 sequences are SGHVS and FQNEAQ. The J segment lost 8 bases and the V segment lost 2 bases, leaving 8 bases of the junction unmatched. As DNA, the CDR3 is TGTGCCAGCAGCTTAACCCCAGACAGGGCGGAAAAACTGTTTTTT. Translation gives CASSLTPDRAEKLFF. Supplemented by reference TRBV7-8 and TRBJ1-4, the full variable domain reads GAGVSQSPRYKVAKRGQDVALRCDPISGHVSLFWYQQALGQGPEFLTYFQNEAQLDKSGLPSDRFFAERPEGSVSTLKIQRTQQEDSAVYLCASSLTPDRAEKLFFGSGTQLSVL.

The chain has TRBV20-1 and TRBJ2-7, with 12 positions matching TRBD2. The CDR3 is 14 residues long. The J segment lost 4 bases and the V segment lost 1 base, leaving 2 bases of the junction unmatched. Per germline, CDR1 DFQATT and CDR2 SNEGSKA (reference sequence). DNA for the CDR3: TGCAGTGCTAGAGGAACTAGCGGGAGGTACGAGCAGTACTTC. Encoded protein: CSARGTSGRYEQYF.

This rearrangement joins TRBV19 to TRBJ1-5, with D uncertain. Germline CDR1 reads LNHDA; CDR2 reads SQIVND (reference sequence). The CDR3 totals 14 residues. V was clipped by 5 bases and J by 5 bases, with 13 bases between them. CDR3 loop: CASSFGRADQPQHF. CDR3 bases: TGTGCCAGTAGTTTCGGCCGGGCGGATCAGCCCCAGCATTTT.